The 10 T cell receptor beta chains below were found in one sample sequenced in a study of cytotoxic CD8 clonotypes in ibrutinib-treated CLL. The method was immunoSEQ multiplex PCR; TCRdb's version includes in-frame clones alone and lacks a portion of them. The data contain fewer than 70,000 clones, about 72% of them seen just once; the ten biggest clones take up 43%. Sequencing used PBMCs, obtained after 12 months of ibrutinib treatment. The receptors stem from a human donor with chronic lymphocytic leukemia.

The CDR3 DNA sequence: TGTGCCAGCAGCGTTGGGCCGGCCTGGGAAGATACGCAGTATTTT. Its translation: CASSVGPAWEDTQYF. The chain links TRBV9 to TRBJ2-3; D gene unclear. The V gene lost 2 bases and the J gene lost 5 bases, with 15 bases spanning the gap. CDR3 length equals 15 residues. Germline CDR1 SGDLS, CDR2 YYNGEE.

The chain joins TRBV5-1 to TRBJ2-1; 8 bases align to TRBD1. Unmatched junction bases numbered 9, after V lost 0 bases and J lost 10 bases. The CDR3 is 15 residues long. Germline-derived CDR1 and CDR2 are SGHRS and YFSETQ. The CDR3 reads CASSLDGTGVSEQFF. CDR3 bases: TGCGCCAGCAGCTTGGACGGGACAGGAGTTTCCGAGCAGTTCTTC.

This clone was detected a few times. The V gene is TRBV4-1, the J gene TRBJ1-2; D call uncertain. V dropped 0 bases and J dropped 1 base, with 3 bases sitting between them. The CDR3 has 13 amino acids. Germline loops: CDR1 MGHRA, CDR2 YSYEKL. The CDR3 here is CASSQDGNYGYTF. DNA for the CDR3: TGCGCCAGCAGCCAAGATGGTAACTATGGCTACACCTTC.

This clone has just a few counts. V is TRBV14 and J is TRBJ2-1, with D perhaps matching TRBD1 (6 bases). V was pared by 1 base and J by 9 bases, with 19 bases between. Germline loops: CDR1 SGHDN, CDR2 FVKESK. CDR3 length: 16 residues. For the CDR3, the DNA is TGTGCCAGCAGCCAAGCCCCGCGGGCCCGAGGGGGTGAGCAGTTCTTC. Its translation: CASSQAPRARGGEQFF.

This clone was counted a few times. The V call is TRBV28, the J call TRBJ1-2, with 9 bases aligning to TRBD1. J gave up 1 base and V 6 bases, and 9 bases lay outside the gene matches. CDR3 length equals 16 residues. Germline CDR1 MDHEN, CDR2 SYDVKM. The CDR3 bases are TGTGCCAGCAGGGGTGGGACAGGGAAGATTAACTATGGCTACACCTTC. Its protein product is CASRGGTGKINYGYTF.

The chain carries TRBV6-4 and TRBJ2-7, with a tentative D call TRBD2 (5 bases). V dropped 4 bases and J dropped 1 base, with 14 bases sitting between them. Germline V CDR1 and CDR2: MRHNA, SNTAGT. There are 15 residues in the CDR3. This chain's CDR3 is CASSVSPSLSYEQYF. The CDR3 DNA sequence: TGTGCCAGCAGTGTTTCGCCTAGCTTATCCTACGAGCAGTACTTC.

The chain is built from TRBV27 and TRBJ2-1, with 10 bases lining up with TRBD2. Germline V gene sequence: CDR1 MNHEY, CDR2 SMNVEV (reference sequence). The CDR3 is made up of 15 amino acids. After removal of 6 bases from V and 4 bases from J, the junction contained 6 bases not matched to a gene. As DNA, the CDR3 is TGTGCCAGCAGGGAGACTAGCGGGCTATACAATGAGCAGTTCTTC. It yields the protein CASRETSGLYNEQFF.

This clone was observed a single time. This chain links TRBV29-1 with TRBJ2-1; 9 bases are shared with TRBD2. Losses at the gene ends were 1 base for V and 16 bases for J; bases not matched to a gene: 11. The CDR3 totals 13 residues. CDR1 and CDR2 (germline): SQVTM, ANQGSEA. The CDR3 sequence: CSVEGASGTLRFF. CDR3 DNA: TGCAGCGTTGAAGGGGCTAGCGGGACTTTGCGATTCTTC.

This clone came up once. The chain recombines TRBV7-3 with TRBJ2-7, with D tentatively TRBD2 (6 bases). The CDR3 loop spans 15 amino acids. In germline, CDR1 is SGHTA, CDR2 FQGTGA. Trimming took off 3 bases at V and 3 bases at J, with 15 bases between the two ends. The CDR3: CASSLGLAEDYEQYF. In DNA form, the CDR3 reads TGTGCCAGCAGCTTGGGGTTAGCGGAAGACTACGAGCAGTACTTC. Variable domain in full (rest from reference TRBV7-3 and TRBJ2-7): GAGVSQTPSNKVTEKGKYVELRCDPISGHTALYWYRQSLGQGPEFLIYFQGTGAADDSGLPNDRFFAVRPEGSVSTLKIQRTERGDSAVYLCASSLGLAEDYEQYFGPGTRLTVT.

This clone was seen only a few times. The V and J genes are TRBV7-6 and TRBJ1-1; a weak D match, TRBD1 (5 bases). The CDR3 runs 13 residues. V was clipped by 3 bases and J by 1 base, with 6 bases between them. The germline V gene encodes CDR1 SGHVS and CDR2 FNYEAQ. CDR3 sequence (DNA): TGTGCCAGCAGCTTCCAGGGGAACACTGAAGCTTTCTTT. Its protein product is CASSFQGNTEAFF.